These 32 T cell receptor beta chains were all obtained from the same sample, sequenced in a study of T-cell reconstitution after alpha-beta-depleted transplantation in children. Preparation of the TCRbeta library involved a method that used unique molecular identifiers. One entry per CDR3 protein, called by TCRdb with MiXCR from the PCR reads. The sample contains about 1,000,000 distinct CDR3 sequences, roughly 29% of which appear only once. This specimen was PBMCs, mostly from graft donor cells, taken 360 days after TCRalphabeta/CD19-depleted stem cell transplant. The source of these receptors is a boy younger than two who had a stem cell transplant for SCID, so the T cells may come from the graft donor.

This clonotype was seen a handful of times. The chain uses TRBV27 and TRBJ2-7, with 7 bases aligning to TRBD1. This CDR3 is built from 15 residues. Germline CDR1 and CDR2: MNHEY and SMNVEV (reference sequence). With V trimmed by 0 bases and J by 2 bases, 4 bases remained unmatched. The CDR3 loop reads CASSLSRDRTYEQYF. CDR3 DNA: TGTGCCAGCAGTTTATCTAGGGACAGAACCTACGAGCAGTACTTC.

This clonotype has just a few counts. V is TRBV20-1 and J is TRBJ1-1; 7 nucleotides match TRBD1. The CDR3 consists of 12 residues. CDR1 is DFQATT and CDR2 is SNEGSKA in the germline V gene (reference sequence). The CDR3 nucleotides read TGCATCATTAAACAGGGGATGGCTGAAGCTTTCTTT. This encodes CIIKQGMAEAFF.

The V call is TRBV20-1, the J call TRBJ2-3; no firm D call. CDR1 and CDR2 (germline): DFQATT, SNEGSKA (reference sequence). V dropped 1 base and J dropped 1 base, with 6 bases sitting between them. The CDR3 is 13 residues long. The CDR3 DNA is TGCAGTGCTAGAGGCACTGGCACAGATACGCAGTATTTT. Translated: CSARGTGTDTQYF.

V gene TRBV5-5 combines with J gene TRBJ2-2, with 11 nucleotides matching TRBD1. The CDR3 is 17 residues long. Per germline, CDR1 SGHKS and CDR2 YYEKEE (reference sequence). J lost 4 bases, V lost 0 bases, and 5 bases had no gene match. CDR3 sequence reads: CASSLAADRGRTGELFF. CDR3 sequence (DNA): TGTGCCAGCAGCTTGGCCGCGGACAGGGGGCGCACCGGGGAGCTGTTTTTT.

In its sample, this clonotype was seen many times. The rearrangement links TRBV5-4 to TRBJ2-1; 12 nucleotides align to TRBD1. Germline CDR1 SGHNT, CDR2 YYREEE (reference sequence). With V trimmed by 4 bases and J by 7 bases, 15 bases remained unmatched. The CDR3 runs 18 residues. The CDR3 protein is CASSPEWGTGGAWNEQFF. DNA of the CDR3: TGTGCCAGCAGCCCGGAGTGGGGGACAGGGGGCGCGTGGAATGAGCAGTTCTTC.

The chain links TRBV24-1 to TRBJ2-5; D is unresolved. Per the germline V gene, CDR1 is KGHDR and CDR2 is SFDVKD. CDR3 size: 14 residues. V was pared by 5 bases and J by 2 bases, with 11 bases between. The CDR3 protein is CATSAAGWQETQYF. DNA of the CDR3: TGTGCCACCAGTGCGGCAGGTTGGCAAGAGACCCAGTACTTC.

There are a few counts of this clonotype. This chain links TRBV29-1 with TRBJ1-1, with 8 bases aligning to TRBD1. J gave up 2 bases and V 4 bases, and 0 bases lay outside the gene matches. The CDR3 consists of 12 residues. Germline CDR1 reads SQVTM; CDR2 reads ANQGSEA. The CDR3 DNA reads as TGCAGCGTTGCAGGGGGCAACACTGAAGCTTTCTTT. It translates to CSVAGGNTEAFF.

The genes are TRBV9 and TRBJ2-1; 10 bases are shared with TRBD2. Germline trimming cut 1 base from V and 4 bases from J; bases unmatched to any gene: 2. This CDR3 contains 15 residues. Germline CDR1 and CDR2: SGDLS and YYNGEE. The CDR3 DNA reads TGTGCCAGCAGCGTACTAGCGGGGGAATACAATGAGCAGTTCTTC. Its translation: CASSVLAGEYNEQFF.

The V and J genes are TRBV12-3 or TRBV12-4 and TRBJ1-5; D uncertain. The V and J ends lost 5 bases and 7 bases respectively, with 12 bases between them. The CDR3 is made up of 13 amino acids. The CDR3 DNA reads TGTGCCAGCAGTCGTAAGGGCGGGCAGCCCCAGCATTTT. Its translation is CASSRKGGQPQHF.

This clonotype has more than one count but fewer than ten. The CDR3 nucleotides read TGTGCCACCACCAAGGACAGGGGGGGTCAGCCCCAGCATTTT. Protein: CATTKDRGGQPQHF. The J gene is TRBJ1-5, the V gene TRBV15; 10 bases are a match to TRBD1. The CDR3 is 14 amino acids. With V trimmed by 7 bases and J by 6 bases, 6 bases remained unmatched. The germline gives CDR1 LNHNV, CDR2 YYDKDF (reference sequence). Full variable domain (remainder filled in from reference TRBV15 and TRBJ1-5): DAMVIQNPRYQVTQFGKPVTLSCSQTLNHNVMYWYQQKSSQAPKLLFHYYDKDFNNEADTPDNFQSRRPNTSFCFLDIRSPGLGDTAMYLCATTKDRGGQPQHFGDGTRLSIL.

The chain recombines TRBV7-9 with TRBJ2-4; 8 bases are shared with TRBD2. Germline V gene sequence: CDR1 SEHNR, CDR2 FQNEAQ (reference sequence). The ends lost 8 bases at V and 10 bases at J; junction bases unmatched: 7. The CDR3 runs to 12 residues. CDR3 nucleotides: TGTGCCAGCCGGGGGGGCGGGACGATTCAGTACTTC. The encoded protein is CASRGGGTIQYF.

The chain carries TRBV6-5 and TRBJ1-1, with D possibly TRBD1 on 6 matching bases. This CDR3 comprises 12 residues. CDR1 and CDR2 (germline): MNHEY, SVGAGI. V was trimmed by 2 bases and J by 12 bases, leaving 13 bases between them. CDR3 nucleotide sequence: TGTGCCAGCAGTTACGGGCAGGGGAGGCCTTTCTTT. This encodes CASSYGQGRPFF.

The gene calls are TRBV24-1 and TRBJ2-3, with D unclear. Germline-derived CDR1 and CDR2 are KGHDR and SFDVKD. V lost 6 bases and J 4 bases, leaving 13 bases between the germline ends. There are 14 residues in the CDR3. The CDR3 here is CATSSHKAPDTQYF. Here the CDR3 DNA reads TGTGCCACCAGTTCCCATAAGGCGCCAGATACGCAGTATTTT.

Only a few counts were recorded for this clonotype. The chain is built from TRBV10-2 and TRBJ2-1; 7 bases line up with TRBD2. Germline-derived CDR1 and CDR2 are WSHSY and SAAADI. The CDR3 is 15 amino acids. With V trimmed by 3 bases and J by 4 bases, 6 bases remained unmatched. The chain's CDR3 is CASSDGGGIYNEQFF. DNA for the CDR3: TGCGCCAGCAGTGATGGGGGGGGGATTTACAATGAGCAGTTCTTC.

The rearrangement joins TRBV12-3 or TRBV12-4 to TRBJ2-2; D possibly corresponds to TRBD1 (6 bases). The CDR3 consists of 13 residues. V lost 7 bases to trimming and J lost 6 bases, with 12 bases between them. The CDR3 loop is CASTAYRAGELFF. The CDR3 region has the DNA TGTGCCAGCACCGCTTACAGGGCCGGGGAGCTGTTTTTT.

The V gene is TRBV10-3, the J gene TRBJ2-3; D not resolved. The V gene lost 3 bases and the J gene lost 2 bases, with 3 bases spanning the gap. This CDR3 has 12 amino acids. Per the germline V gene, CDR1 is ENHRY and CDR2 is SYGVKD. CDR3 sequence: CAISEPTDTQYF. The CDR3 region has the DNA TGTGCCATCAGTGAACCCACAGATACGCAGTATTTT.

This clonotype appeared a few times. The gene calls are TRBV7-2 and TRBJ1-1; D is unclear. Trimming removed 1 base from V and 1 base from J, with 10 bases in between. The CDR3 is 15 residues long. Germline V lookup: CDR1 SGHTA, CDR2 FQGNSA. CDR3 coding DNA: TGTGCCAGCAGCTTAGGACCACGGGAGAACACTGAAGCTTTCTTT. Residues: CASSLGPRENTEAFF.

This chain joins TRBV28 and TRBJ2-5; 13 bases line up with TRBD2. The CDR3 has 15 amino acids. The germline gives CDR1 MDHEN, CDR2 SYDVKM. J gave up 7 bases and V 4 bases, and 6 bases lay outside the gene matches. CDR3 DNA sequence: TGTGCCAGCAGTTATACTAGCGGGGGGGGAAGGACCCAGTACTTC. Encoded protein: CASSYTSGGGRTQYF.

This CDR3 is CASSQGQAGIYNEQFF. In DNA form, the CDR3 reads TGCGCCAGCAGCCAAGGACAAGCGGGGATATACAATGAGCAGTTCTTC. J is TRBJ2-1 and V is TRBV4-1, with 7 bases fitting TRBD2. Germline V gene sequence: CDR1 MGHRA, CDR2 YSYEKL. There are 16 residues in the CDR3. V shed 1 base, J shed 4 bases, and the junction held 7 bases outside the gene matches.

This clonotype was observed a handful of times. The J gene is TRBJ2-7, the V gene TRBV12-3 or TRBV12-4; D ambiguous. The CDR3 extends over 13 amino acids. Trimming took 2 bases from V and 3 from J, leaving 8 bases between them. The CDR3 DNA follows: TGTGCCAGCAGTTTACATGAGGTCTACGAGCAGTACTTC. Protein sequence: CASSLHEVYEQYF.

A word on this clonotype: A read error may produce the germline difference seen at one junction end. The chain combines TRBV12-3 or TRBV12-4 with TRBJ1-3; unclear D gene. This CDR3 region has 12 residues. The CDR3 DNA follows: TGTGCCAGCAGTCCTGTTCCGGGTTCCATCCGTTTT. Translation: CASSPVPGSIRF.

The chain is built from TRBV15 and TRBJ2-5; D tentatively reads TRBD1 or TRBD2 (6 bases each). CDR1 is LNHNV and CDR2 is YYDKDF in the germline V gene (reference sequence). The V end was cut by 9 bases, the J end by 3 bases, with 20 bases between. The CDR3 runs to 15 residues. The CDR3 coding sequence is TGTGCCACTGGGGTACGGGGGCTTCGAGAAGAGACCCAGTACTTC. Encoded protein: CATGVRGLREETQYF.

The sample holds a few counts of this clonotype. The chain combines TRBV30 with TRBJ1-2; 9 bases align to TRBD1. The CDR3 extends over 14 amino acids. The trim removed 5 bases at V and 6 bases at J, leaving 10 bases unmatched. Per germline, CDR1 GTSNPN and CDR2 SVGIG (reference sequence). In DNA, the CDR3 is TGTGCCTGGCGACCAGGACAGGGGCGACATGGCTACACCTTC. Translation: CAWRPGQGRHGYTF.

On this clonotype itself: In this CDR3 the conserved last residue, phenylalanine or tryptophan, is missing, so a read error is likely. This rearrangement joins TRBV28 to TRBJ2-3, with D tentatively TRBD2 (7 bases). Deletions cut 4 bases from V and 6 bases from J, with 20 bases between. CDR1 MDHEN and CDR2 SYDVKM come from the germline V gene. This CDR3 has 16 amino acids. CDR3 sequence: CASSSSWGGSRDTQYL. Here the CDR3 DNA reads TGTGCCAGCAGTTCCTCGTGGGGGGGCTCGAGGGATACGCAGTATCTT.

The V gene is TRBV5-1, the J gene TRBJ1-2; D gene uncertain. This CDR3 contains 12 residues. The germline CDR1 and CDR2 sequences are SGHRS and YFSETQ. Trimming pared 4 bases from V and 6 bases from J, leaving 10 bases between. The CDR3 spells CASSLGKDGYTF. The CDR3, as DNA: TGCGCCAGCAGCCTGGGTAAGGATGGCTACACCTTC.

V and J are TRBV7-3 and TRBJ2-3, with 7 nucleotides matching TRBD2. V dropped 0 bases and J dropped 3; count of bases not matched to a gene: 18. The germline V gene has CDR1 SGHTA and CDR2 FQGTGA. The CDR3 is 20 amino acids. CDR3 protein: CASSLTWGWDYLNPTDTQYF. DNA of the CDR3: TGTGCCAGCAGCTTAACATGGGGCTGGGACTACCTTAACCCAACAGATACGCAGTATTTT. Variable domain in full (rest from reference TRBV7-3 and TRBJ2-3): GAGVSQTPSNKVTEKGKYVELRCDPISGHTALYWYRQSLGQGPEFLIYFQGTGAADDSGLPNDRFFAVRPEGSVSTLKIQRTERGDSAVYLCASSLTWGWDYLNPTDTQYFGPGTRLTVL.

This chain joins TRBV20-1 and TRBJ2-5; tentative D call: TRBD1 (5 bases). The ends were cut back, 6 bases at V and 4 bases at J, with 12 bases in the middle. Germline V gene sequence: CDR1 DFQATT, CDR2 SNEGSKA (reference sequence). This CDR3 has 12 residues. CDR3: CSARAVGETQYF. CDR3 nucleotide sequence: TGCAGTGCCAGGGCGGTGGGAGAGACCCAGTACTTC.

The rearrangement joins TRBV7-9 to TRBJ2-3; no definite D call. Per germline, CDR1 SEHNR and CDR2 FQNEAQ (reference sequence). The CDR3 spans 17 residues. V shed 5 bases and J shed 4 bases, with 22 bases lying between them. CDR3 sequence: CASSLPTSRTLSDTQYF. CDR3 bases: TGTGCCAGCAGCCTCCCGACTTCCCGGACGCTATCAGATACGCAGTATTTT. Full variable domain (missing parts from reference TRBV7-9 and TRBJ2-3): DTGVSQNPRHKITKRGQNVTFRCDPISEHNRLYWYRQTLGQGPEFLTYFQNEAQLEKSRLLSDRFSAERPKGSFSTLEIQRTEQGDSAMYLCASSLPTSRTLSDTQYFGPGTRLTVL.

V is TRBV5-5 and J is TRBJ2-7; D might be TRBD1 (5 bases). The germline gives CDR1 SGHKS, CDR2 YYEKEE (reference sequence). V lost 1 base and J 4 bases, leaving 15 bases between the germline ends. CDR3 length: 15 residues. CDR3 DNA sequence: TGTGCCAGCAGCTTGAGGGGCCTGGGGCCTTACGAGCAGTACTTC. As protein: CASSLRGLGPYEQYF.

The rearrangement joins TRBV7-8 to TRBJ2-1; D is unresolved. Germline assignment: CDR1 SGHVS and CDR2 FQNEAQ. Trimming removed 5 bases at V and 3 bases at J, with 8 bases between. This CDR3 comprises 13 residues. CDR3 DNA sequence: TGTGCCAGCAGCCCCCAACTCTACAATGAGCAGTTCTTC. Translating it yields CASSPQLYNEQFF.

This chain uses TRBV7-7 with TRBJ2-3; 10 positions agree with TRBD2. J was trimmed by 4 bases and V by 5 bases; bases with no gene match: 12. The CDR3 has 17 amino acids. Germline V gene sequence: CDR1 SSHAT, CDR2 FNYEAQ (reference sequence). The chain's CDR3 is CASSPRTSGDGADTQYF. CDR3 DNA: TGTGCCAGCAGCCCACGGACTAGCGGTGATGGCGCAGATACGCAGTATTTT.

In DNA, the CDR3 is TGCGCCAGCAGCTTGGACAATGGGAATTCACCCCTCCACTTT. Its translation is CASSLDNGNSPLHF. The V gene is TRBV5-1, the J gene TRBJ1-6; D unresolved. This CDR3 contains 14 residues. Germline V lookup: CDR1 SGHRS, CDR2 YFSETQ. Trimming left V 0 bases short and J 7 bases short, with 8 bases between.